These T cell receptor beta chains were read from a single sample in a study of cytotoxic CD8 clonotypes in ibrutinib-treated CLL. Method: immunoSEQ multiplex PCR; TCRdb's copy keeps in-frame clones and lacks some. The sample has tens of thousands of clones; over 55% are singletons. The source material was PBMCs, sampled after 24 months of ibrutinib treatment. These receptors all come from a human donor with chronic lymphocytic leukemia. Each CDR3 is given without its conserved first and last residue.

v_gene,len,j_gene,CDR3aa
TRBV6-4,9,TRBJ1-4,ASMTGEKLF
TRBV29-1,9,TRBJ2-3,SVGLASRQY
TRBV15,12,TRBJ2-2,ATSRGGNTGELF
TRBV28,12,TRBJ2-7,ASSPSAGGYEQY
TRBV5-1,13,TRBJ1-4,ASSLVGQGSEKLF
TRBV7-2,10,TRBJ1-1,ASSFEVTEAF
TRBV11-3,13,TRBJ1-3,ASSQIPGSGNTIY
TRBV5-1,11,TRBJ2-3,ASKGQQMDTQY
TRBV7-9,16,TRBJ2-3,ASSELPGTSGYSDTQY
TRBV6-6,12,TRBJ2-3,ASRDSGTSDTQY
TRBV4-1,13,TRBJ2-3,ASSRPGQGGDTQY
TRBV15,13,TRBJ1-1,ATSRDGTGYTEAF
TRBV6-1,13,TRBJ2-7,ASSELTSLSYEQY
TRBV27,14,TRBJ2-3,ASSSTPGLITDTQY
TRBV10-3,13,TRBJ1-6,AISESPGKISPLH
TRBV2,12,TRBJ1-4,ASSRSSLNEKLF
TRBV6-5,12,TRBJ1-2,ASSHQGGRYGYT
TRBV6-5,10,TRBJ2-7,ASSRPPHEQY
TRBV6-4,18,TRBJ1-5,ATPPKPGTGFLEVGQPQH
TRBV9,13,TRBJ2-2,ASTSGGAGTGELF
TRBV30,14,TRBJ1-5,AWSKGSGYSNQPQH
TRBV10-3,15,TRBJ2-3,AIRAGTGITRTDTQY
TRBV6-5,12,TRBJ2-1,ASVGGISYNEQF
TRBV9,13,TRBJ2-2,ASSPTGGAPGELF
TRBV7-8,11,TRBJ2-1,ASSFQGGDEQF
TRBV7-2,15,TRBJ2-5,ASSLGGTLAGRETQY
TRBV5-1,11,TRBJ1-2,ASRGTVNYGYT
TRBV6-1,13,TRBJ1-6,ASSSSFLGGSPLH
TRBV5-4,13,TRBJ2-3,ASSRGGGGTDTQY
TRBV11-2,13,TRBJ2-5,ASSRVLRGQETQY
TRBV27,13,TRBJ2-3,ASSFWAGGTDTQY
TRBV21-1,16,TRBJ2-5,ASNVLERLAGGPRTQY
TRBV5-1,14,TRBJ2-4,ASSLVGGAVQNIQY
TRBV25-1,13,TRBJ2-5,ASSESPPYQETQY
TRBV11-2,14,TRBJ2-1,ASSLSGGSSYNEQF
TRBV6-5,14,TRBJ1-2,ASSYAQGGDIYGYT
TRBV6-1,10,TRBJ2-2,ASTIGTGELF
TRBV18,11,TRBJ2-2,ASSAGASGELF
TRBV10-2,11,TRBJ1-3,ASRGRARNTIY
TRBV15,12,TRBJ1-3,ATSRDHSGNTIY
TRBV29-1,11,TRBJ2-5,SIRISFLETQY
TRBV19,7,TRBJ2-7,ASRLEQY
TRBV4-1,12,TRBJ1-3,ASSHPGQGSTIY
TRBV7-2,15,TRBJ2-1,ASSQAWSYPHGNEQF
TRBV19,13,TRBJ1-5,ASSSTGNGNQPQH
TRBV6-5,11,TRBJ1-2,ASSFTGDYGYT
TRBV1,9,TRBJ2-1,TSTERDEQF
TRBV18,13,TRBJ1-6,ASSQGIGSNSPLH
TRBV7-9,13,TRBJ2-2,ASSLTGANTGELF
TRBV6-1,16,TRBJ1-5,ASSVRQSPFYSNQPQH
TRBV27,15,TRBJ1-6,ASRRIQGSSYNSPLH
TRBV4-1,14,TRBJ2-6,ASSQDIVSGANVLT
TRBV6-4,13,TRBJ2-3,ASSLVGGHTDTQY
TRBV29-1,13,TRBJ2-2,SALVSGGGTGELF
TRBV19,14,TRBJ2-2,ASREGQGKLSGELF
TRBV29-1,11,TRBJ1-2,SVEGGGMNGYT
TRBV5-1,12,TRBJ2-1,ASSSSGTHNEQF
TRBV6-6,11,TRBJ1-2,ASSYGGAGGYT